This TCR beta chain was observed in a study of human thymus T cells. The protocol was immunoSEQ multiplex PCR, while the TCRdb copy is restricted to in-frame clones and leaves out a portion. This sample has roughly 130,000 clones, with around 96% found just once. Study findings and constraints: Apparent skewing of V and J gene usage characterized both thymic and blood repertoires. Related research reported highly overlapping thymic repertoires among unrelated individuals.

Resections that were taken during corrective heart surgery supplied the thymus tissue. With 1 base removed from V and 3 bases from J, the gap between germline ends came to 16 bases. Germline V CDR1 and CDR2: SGHDT, YYEEEE. The CDR3 spans 16 residues. In the case of this clone: Its specificity is not known.

V is TRBV5-6 and J is TRBJ1-2; D might be TRBD1 (5 bases). Material for sequencing was thymus tissue. The receptor comes from a boy less than two years old with a congenital heart defect but otherwise immunologically healthy. This CDR3 reads CASSLRPVGTHYGYTF. The CDR3 DNA follows: TGTGCCAGCAGCTTGCGACCCGTCGGGACCCACTATGGCTACACCTTC.